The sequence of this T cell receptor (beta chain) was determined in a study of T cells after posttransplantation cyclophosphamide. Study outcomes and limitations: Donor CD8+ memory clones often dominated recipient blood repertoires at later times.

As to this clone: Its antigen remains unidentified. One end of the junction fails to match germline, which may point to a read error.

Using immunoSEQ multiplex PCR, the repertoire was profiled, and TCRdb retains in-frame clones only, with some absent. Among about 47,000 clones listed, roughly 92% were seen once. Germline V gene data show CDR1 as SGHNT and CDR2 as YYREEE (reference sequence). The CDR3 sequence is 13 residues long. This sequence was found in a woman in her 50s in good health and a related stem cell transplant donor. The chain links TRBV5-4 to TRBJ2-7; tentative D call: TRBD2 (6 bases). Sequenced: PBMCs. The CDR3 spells CVSSLAGSYEQYF. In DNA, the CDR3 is TGTGTCAGCAGCTTGGCGGGATCCTACGAGCAGTACTTC.